Below are 3 T cell receptor beta chains sequenced from a single sample in a study of cytomegalovirus exposure and HLA in healthy donors (dated by TCRdb to 2017 to 2019). Library preparation employed the immunoSEQ multiplex PCR assay. For the multiplex PCR, a mixture combining 60 forward primers for TCR Vbeta segments and 13 reverse primers for TCR Jbeta segments was used. TCRdb retrieved this table from immuneACCESS and kept in-frame rearrangements only. Not all clones are present; in checked studies, unresolved V genes account for under half, and no reason is known for the remainder. A total of around 100,000 clones appear in this sample, more than 75% of them only once. About 1.7% of the sample is taken by the ten largest. Specimen: PBMCs. The receptor source for this set is a woman aged 40-49 years in good health and CMV-seronegative.

The J gene is TRBJ1-1, the V gene TRBV28; D gene uncertain. The CDR3 length is 17 residues. Germline V gene data show CDR1 as MDHEN and CDR2 as SYDVKM. Trimming shortened V by 7 bases and J by 3 bases, and 24 bases separated the two germline ends. CDR3 protein: CASIEVGVMSSDTEAFF. DNA for the CDR3: TGTGCCAGCATTGAGGTCGGGGTAATGTCGTCGGACACTGAAGCTTTCTTT.

This chain joins TRBV2 and TRBJ2-1; possibly TRBD1 for D (5 bases). The CDR3 is made up of 12 amino acids. The germline V gene encodes CDR1 SNHLY and CDR2 FYNNEI. Trimming left V 4 bases short and J 7 bases short, with 8 bases between. CDR3 DNA sequence: TGTGCCAGCAGTGGACAGTTAAATGAGCAGTTCTTC. It specifies CASSGQLNEQFF.

The chain has TRBV30 and TRBJ2-1, with D perhaps TRBD1 (6 bases). This CDR3 spans 15 amino acids. Germline CDR1 reads GTSNPN; CDR2 reads SVGIG (reference sequence). V gave up 4 bases and J gave up 9 bases, with 22 bases separating them. This CDR3 is CAWKGERTRGPEQFF. CDR3 in DNA: TGTGCCTGGAAGGGGGAGCGGACCCGCGGGCCTGAGCAGTTCTTC.